This T cell receptor (beta chain) was sequenced in a study of stem cell transplantation in POMP-related autoinflammatory disease. For the study at large: Defective thymoproteasomes were hypothesized to impair CD8+ T-cell positive selection. Before transplant, CD4+ T cells skewed naive and CD8+ proportions were low.

In its sample, this clone was seen a few times. Its antigen is undetermined. CDR1 is MGHRA and CDR2 is YSYEKL in the germline V gene. The V and J ends lost 2 bases and 5 bases, in that order; junction bases with no gene match: 9. CDR3 length equals 16 residues. Data came from immunoSEQ multiplex PCR; TCRdb stores just in-frame clones and leaves some out. The sample contains 4,000 to 6,000 clones, more than 90% of which appear only once. Broader study findings: A trend toward lower repertoire diversity and greater clonality appeared in every analyzed T-cell subset of PRAID patients. Patients with PRAID showed a restricted number of unique TRB V-J gene pairings.

The rearrangement uses TRBV4-1 and TRBJ1-2, with TRBD1 matching over 9 bases. This receptor was taken from a human patient with POMP-related autoinflammation and immune dysregulation (PRAID). Part of the T cells may come from the graft donor. Sequenced material: CD8+ T cells from PBMCs, taken after stem cell transplantation. The CDR3 reads CASSQTFGQGIYGYTF. The CDR3 nucleotides read TGCGCCAGCAGCCAAACCTTTGGACAGGGGATTTATGGCTACACCTTC.